The sequence of this T cell receptor (beta chain) was determined in a study of T cell responses to AZD1222 COVID-19 vaccine (dated by TCRdb to 2020 to 2022). Study-wide context: AZD1222 recipients given second doses at about 4 weeks or at about 12 weeks were pooled, since spike-specific TCR depth and breadth were not found to differ between the two schedules. Trial participants were enrolled by age into 18-55, 56-69 and 70-plus year subgroups, with roughly 160, 29 and 62 TCR-sequenced participants respectively. TCR sequencing covered over 230 trial participants: approximately 200 given two doses of AZD1222 and 26 given two doses of MenACWY control vaccine.

The sample's time point, from its label and the paper: baseline before first vaccination. Samples from vaccinated people were obtained from the UK trials COV001 and COV002, which included a single-blind randomized controlled phase 2/3 trial of AZD1222 (ChAdOx1 nCoV-19) in healthy adults. For TCRbeta chain sequencing, PBMC samples from trial participants were taken at day 0 and at day 28 after the second dose. Details on this clone: The antigen it recognizes is unknown. Base-call qualities are not available, and no considerably larger clone is one nucleotide away.

Results the study describes overall, beyond this receptor: Only six AZD1222 recipients were SARS-CoV-2 seropositive at baseline, limiting conclusions about previously exposed vaccinees. Vaccine-associated CD4 TCRs spanned the whole spike protein, with dominant responses in regions 160-218 and 743-854. After two AZD1222 doses, both the breadth and the depth of spike-specific TCRs were significantly higher than at day 0 and than in MenACWY recipients. Because no day 14 peak-response samples were available, the repertoires could be characterized only after the peak T cell response. The 56-69-year group was small, and its depth increase did not reach significance, likely because of low power. Reportedly, close to half of the unique spike-specific TCRs recognized epitopes lying outside the regions that are mutated in the B.1.351 and B.1.1.7 variants. Participants were mostly white British, with more females than males. The authors suggested clonal diversity may have been underestimated.

The CDR3 regions of human TCRbeta chains were analyzed by immunosequencing. The authors processed their data as follows. Repertoire TCRs were matched against a reference library of SARS-CoV-2-specific TCRs generated with the MIRA antigen-specificity platform. Breadth was defined as the fraction of unique TCRs that were SARS-CoV-2-associated. Depth was defined as the fraction of total T cells that were SARS-CoV-2-associated. Using the MIRA data, each spike-specific TCR was assigned both to the spike region to which the TCR was reactive and to a CD4 or CD8 class. Log10-transformed breadth and depth values were compared by one-way ANOVA with Sidak's multiple comparisons tests. Not all clones reach the TCRdb copy of this immuneACCESS table, which keeps in-frame sequences only. Checked studies attribute under half of the gap to unresolved V genes and leave the rest unexplained. V and J calls and clone size are those listed in that table; D and trimming were worked out from the DNA. This sample comprises some 130,000 clones, under 90% of them detected only once. The top ten hold roughly 6.5% of the sample.

Taken from cysteine to phenylalanine, the CDR3 has 13 residues. CDR3 DNA only is kept here, 39 bases in frame from base 1. V is trimmed back by 4 bases and J by 10 bases, and the junction contains 9 bases that no gene match accounts for. CDR1 and CDR2 (SQVTM, ANQGSEA) derive from the germline V gene. The chain is made from TRBV29-1 and TRBJ1-1; 10 junctional bases match TRBD1. The source is an adult in good health. The input for sequencing was peripheral blood, taken on day 0 of AZD1222 vaccination. Here the CDR3 is given as CSVGQGARDSAFF. The nucleotide sequence is given as TGCAGCGTTGGACAGGGGGCTAGAGATTCAGCTTTCTTT. The CDR3, completed at both ends by the reference TRBV29-1 and TRBJ1-1 genes, gives the full variable domain SAVISQKPSRDICQRGTSLTIQCQVDSQVTMMFWYRQQPGQSLTLIATANQGSEATYESGFVIDKFPISRPNLTFSTLTVSNMSPEDSSIYLCSVGQGARDSAFFGQGTRLTVV.